What follows are 32 T cell receptor beta chains derived from one specimen sequenced in a study of post-analysis software for immune sequencing data. General observations from the study: Patients had higher frequencies than controls of roughly five TRBV segments, including TRBV5-6, TRBV5-1 and TRBV20-1.

Included in the TCR beta cDNA libraries were unique molecular identifiers. TCRdb called the PCR reads again in MiXCR, with one record for every CDR3 protein. The table has hundreds of thousands of distinct CDR3 sequences, approximately 60% seen once. No cognate antigen is known for these TCRs. Sequenced: blood. The receptor source for this set is a girl aged 2 to 10 with multiple sclerosis.

This chain links TRBV5-6 with TRBJ2-5, with D unresolved. The V gene's germline CDR1 is SGHDT and CDR2 YYEEEE. The CDR3 totals 13 residues. The ends were cut back, 3 bases at V and 5 bases at J, with 11 bases in the middle. This chain's CDR3 is CASSSDSPETQYF. CDR3 in DNA: TGTGCCAGCAGCTCTGACTCGCCCGAGACCCAGTACTTC.

The CDR3 DNA reads TGTGCCAGCAGGGAGGGGGGCAGGCGGAGCTCTGGGGCCAACGTCCTGACTTTC. This codes for CASREGGRRSSGANVLTF. This chain uses TRBV9 with TRBJ2-6, with D perhaps being TRBD1 or TRBD2 (6 bases each). This CDR3 is built from 18 residues. Trimming left V 5 bases short and J 0 bases short, with 18 bases between. Germline V lookup: CDR1 SGDLS, CDR2 YYNGEE.

The chain employs TRBV4-1 and TRBJ1-1; D perhaps matches TRBD1 (5 bases). The germline V gene encodes CDR1 MGHRA and CDR2 YSYEKL. The CDR3 extends over 15 amino acids. The germline V and J ends were trimmed by 0 bases and 6 bases, with 14 bases remaining between them. In DNA, the CDR3 is TGCGCCAGCAGCCAAGATCTAACTGGGGGACCTGAAGCTTTCTTT. Its translation is CASSQDLTGGPEAFF.

The V call is TRBV27, the J call TRBJ2-1; TRBD1 might be the D (5 bases). The V end was cut by 7 bases, the J end by 8 bases, with 21 bases between. CDR1 is MNHEY and CDR2 is SMNVEV in the germline V gene (reference sequence). The CDR3 contains 15 residues. The CDR3 is CASNWGAHFRHEQFF. CDR3 bases: TGTGCCAGCAACTGGGGCGCACATTTTCGGCATGAGCAGTTCTTC.

V usage is TRBV5-5 and J usage is TRBJ2-7, with D maybe TRBD2 (6 bases). The J call is uncertain, as TRBJ2-4 better fits the DNA end. Looked up from germline, CDR1 is SGHKS and CDR2 is YYEKEE (reference sequence). This CDR3 region has 15 residues. The CDR3 region is CASSFLLGGENIQYF. CDR3 sequence (DNA): TGTGCCAGCAGCTTCCTTCTGGGGGGTGAAAACATTCAGTACTTC.

CDR3 DNA sequence: TGTGCCAGCAGCCCACGCGGCGCTAGCGGGGTCTACGAGCAGTACTTC. Encoded protein: CASSPRGASGVYEQYF. The chain joins TRBV9 to TRBJ2-7; 9 bases line up with TRBD2. Per the germline V gene, CDR1 is SGDLS and CDR2 is YYNGEE. The V gene end was trimmed by 4 bases and the J gene end by 3 bases; junction bases not matched to a gene: 11. The CDR3 consists of 16 residues.

The chain has TRBV29-1 and TRBJ1-1; no clear D gene. The CDR3 covers 11 residues. Germline assignment: CDR1 SQVTM and CDR2 ANQGSEA. Trimming cost V 7 bases and J 4 bases, with 10 bases left between them. The CDR3: CSAFRGTEAFF. CDR3 nucleotide sequence: TGCAGCGCCTTCCGAGGCACTGAAGCTTTCTTT.

This chain links TRBV12-3 or TRBV12-4 with TRBJ2-7; 9 positions agree with TRBD1. V lost 6 bases and J lost 6; bases outside the gene matches: 3. There are 12 residues in the CDR3. The CDR3 loop reads CASRTDRGEQYF. The CDR3 DNA is TGTGCCAGCAGAACGGACAGGGGCGAGCAGTACTTC.

V gene TRBV27 combines with J gene TRBJ1-3; no firm D call. V gave up 5 bases and J gave up 7 bases, with 12 bases separating them. This CDR3 is 13 amino acids long. CDR1 MNHEY and CDR2 SMNVEV come from the germline V gene (reference sequence). Here the CDR3 DNA reads TGTGCCAGCAGTGAACGGTTCTTGAACACCATATATTTT. It encodes CASSERFLNTIYF.

The chain employs TRBV12-3 or TRBV12-4 and TRBJ1-1; no clear D gene. V was cut by 3 bases and J by 6 bases, with 5 bases left in between. The CDR3 covers 11 residues. The CDR3 loop reads CASSFSSEAFF. Written as DNA, the CDR3 is TGTGCCAGCAGTTTTAGTTCTGAAGCTTTCTTT.

In this sample, this clonotype turned up a few times. The genes are TRBV7-2 and TRBJ1-5; D is ambiguous. The CDR3 runs to 13 residues. V lost 1 base, J lost 5 bases, and 6 bases lay in between. Germline values: CDR1 SGHTA, CDR2 FQGNSA. CDR3 protein: CASSLERYQPQHF. The CDR3 DNA reads as TGTGCCAGCAGCTTAGAAAGGTATCAGCCCCAGCATTTT.

The V and J genes are TRBV5-4 and TRBJ2-3, with 9 bases fitting TRBD2. After removal of 7 bases from V and 3 bases from J, the junction contained 9 bases not matched to a gene. Per germline, CDR1 SGHNT and CDR2 YYREEE (reference sequence). The CDR3 is 15 amino acids. This CDR3 is CASFQTSGATDTQYF. As DNA, the CDR3 is TGTGCCAGCTTCCAGACTAGCGGAGCTACAGATACGCAGTATTTT.

The CDR3 DNA is TGTGCCAGCAGTCGGCTTAGGAACCAGAGGACAGATACGCAGTATTTT. This sequence encodes CASSRLRNQRTDTQYF. The chain uses TRBV12-3 or TRBV12-4 and TRBJ2-3, with unresolved D. The V gene lost 5 bases and the J gene lost 3 bases, with 18 bases spanning the gap. This CDR3 comprises 16 residues.

This chain joins TRBV6-1 and TRBJ2-5; a possible D gene is TRBD2 (5 bases). The V gene's germline CDR1 is MNHNS and CDR2 SASEGT. The CDR3 sequence is 15 residues long. The V end lost 3 bases, the J end lost 7 bases, and 18 bases lay between the germline ends. The CDR3 coding sequence is TGTGCCAGCAGTGACCCACGGGGATGGTCAGGGACCCAGTACTTC. It encodes CASSDPRGWSGTQYF.

This chain links TRBV7-2 with TRBJ2-3, with 8 bases fitting TRBD1. CDR3 size: 15 residues. The V gene end was trimmed by 5 bases and the J gene end by 2 bases; junction bases not matched to a gene: 6. The germline V gene has CDR1 SGHTA and CDR2 FQGNSA. CDR3 nucleotides: TGTGCCAGCAGCCGACAGGGGTGGCTCACAGATACGCAGTATTTT. It codes for CASSRQGWLTDTQYF.

V and J are TRBV7-2 and TRBJ2-5; 15 bases map to TRBD2. The V segment lost 1 base and the J segment 7 bases; nucleotides outside the gene matches: 7. The CDR3 extends over 17 amino acids. Germline CDR1 reads SGHTA; CDR2 reads FQGNSA. CDR3 sequence: CASSLGRLGLAGGTQYF. CDR3 nucleotides: TGTGCCAGCAGCTTAGGACGACTGGGACTAGCGGGGGGGACCCAGTACTTC.

This clonotype was observed at least ten times. A read error may account for a junction end that differs from germline. This rearrangement joins TRBV7-7 to TRBJ2-7, with 10 bases aligning to TRBD2. Germline V CDR1 and CDR2: SSHAT, FNYEAQ (reference sequence). This CDR3 contains 15 residues. CDR3 residues: CASSPGTSASYEQYF. DNA of the CDR3: TGTGCTAGCAGCCCAGGGACTAGCGCCTCCTACGAGCAGTACTTC.

The chain recombines TRBV6-2 or TRBV6-3 with TRBJ2-4; D is uncertain. Per germline, CDR1 MNHEY and CDR2 SVGEGT. V dropped 5 bases and J dropped 6 bases, with 17 bases sitting between them. The length of the CDR3 is 15 residues. The CDR3 DNA is TGTGCCAGCAGTCAAGGCCGGGTCCTCCGAAACATTCAGTACTTC. Translated, it gives CASSQGRVLRNIQYF.

This CDR3 reads CASSQDTEPIGANVLTF. The CDR3 DNA reads as TGCGCCAGCAGCCAAGATACAGAACCGATTGGGGCCAACGTCCTGACTTTC. J is TRBJ2-6 and V is TRBV4-3; D is unresolved. The germline V and J ends were trimmed by 0 bases and 3 bases, with 12 bases remaining between them. Germline-derived CDR1 and CDR2 are LGHNA and YSLEER. The CDR3 consists of 17 residues.

The chain links TRBV7-9 to TRBJ2-4; D remains unclear. Germline CDR1 and CDR2: SEHNR and FQNEAQ (reference sequence). CDR3 length: 16 residues. The V end lost 6 bases, the J end lost 0 bases, and 15 bases lay between the germline ends. The CDR3 bases are TGTGCCAGCAGTCGCCGACCCTCTGAAGCCAAAAACATTCAGTACTTC. Translation gives CASSRRPSEAKNIQYF.

Concerning this clonotype: Compared with germline, one end of the junction differs, possibly owing to a read error. This chain connects TRBV20-1 to TRBJ1-1; D is ambiguous. The CDR3 length is 11 residues. CDR1 and CDR2 (germline): DFQATT, SNEGSKA (reference sequence). The CDR3 DNA is TGCAGAGCTAGCCAGAACACTGAAGCTTTCTTT. Its protein is CRASQNTEAFF.

V usage is TRBV6-1 and J usage is TRBJ2-7; 9 bases match TRBD2. V shed 1 base and J 3 bases; nucleotides not matched to a gene: 4. The CDR3 length is 15 residues. From germline, CDR1 is MNHNS and CDR2 SASEGT. Here the CDR3 DNA reads TGTGCCAGCAGTGAAGAGGCGGGAGGGGGCTACGAGCAGTACTTC. Encoded protein: CASSEEAGGGYEQYF.

The V gene is TRBV29-1, the J gene TRBJ2-5; TRBD2 aligns across 9 bases. Trimming removed 3 bases from V and 3 bases from J; junction bases left unmatched: 8. Germline lookup yields CDR1 SQVTM and CDR2 ANQGSEA. The CDR3 is 15 residues long. CDR3 protein: CSVEPSGRIEETQYF. DNA for the CDR3: TGCAGCGTTGAGCCCAGCGGGAGGATCGAAGAGACCCAGTACTTC.

This sequence joins TRBV7-8 and TRBJ2-1; 7 bases line up with TRBD2. V shed 1 base, J shed 1 base, and the junction held 10 bases outside the gene matches. The germline CDR1 and CDR2 sequences are SGHVS and FQNEAQ. The CDR3 loop spans 18 amino acids. In nucleotides, the CDR3 is TGTGCCAGCAGCTTAGGTCCCCCCGGGGGGTTGTCCTACAATGAGCAGTTCTTC. Translating gives CASSLGPPGGLSYNEQFF.

This chain connects TRBV9 to TRBJ2-1; unclear D gene. Trimming pared 4 bases from V and 14 bases from J, leaving 19 bases between. Germline values: CDR1 SGDLS, CDR2 YYNGEE. CDR3 length equals 13 residues. The CDR3 sequence is CASSPNDVRNEFF. In DNA, the CDR3 is TGTGCCAGCAGCCCAAATGATGTCCGGAACGAGTTCTTC.

There are a few counts of this clonotype. CDR3 loop: CASSFLGGTDTQYF. The CDR3 DNA is TGTGCCAGCAGTTTCCTAGGCGGCACAGATACGCAGTATTTT. This rearrangement joins TRBV27 to TRBJ2-3; D gene uncertain. Germline V gives CDR1 MNHEY, CDR2 SMNVEV (reference sequence). This CDR3 comprises 14 residues. V shed 3 bases and J shed 1 base, with 8 bases lying between them.

The rearrangement uses TRBV12-3 or TRBV12-4 and TRBJ2-2; tentatively, D is TRBD2 (5 bases). The CDR3 is 13 residues long. V shed 9 bases and J shed 1 base, with 9 bases lying between them. The CDR3 DNA is TGTGCCAGTACTAGGGTGAACACCGGGGAGCTGTTTTTT. This encodes CASTRVNTGELFF.

The V and J genes are TRBV2 and TRBJ2-1, with 10 nucleotides matching TRBD2. Germline CDR1 and CDR2: SNHLY and FYNNEI. The trim removed 6 bases at V and 8 bases at J, leaving 10 bases unmatched. The CDR3 covers 15 residues. CDR3 DNA sequence: TGTGCCAGCAGGGGGGTAGCGGGAGGTGGGGATGAGCAGTTCTTC. This gives the protein CASRGVAGGGDEQFF.

This chain links TRBV25-1 with TRBJ2-3, with TRBD2 matching 13 bases. This CDR3 is 17 amino acids long. Trimming removed 5 bases from V and 5 bases from J; junction bases left unmatched: 10. Germline CDR1 is MGHDK and CDR2 is SYGVNS. Written as DNA, the CDR3 is TGTGCCAGCAGTTTTCGCACTAGCGGGAGGGCGATAGATACGCAGTATTTT. Amino acid sequence: CASSFRTSGRAIDTQYF.

The chain has TRBV20-1 and TRBJ2-3; 11 bases map to TRBD2. The CDR3 loop spans 14 amino acids. Germline V gives CDR1 DFQATT, CDR2 SNEGSKA (reference sequence). With V trimmed by 5 bases and J by 6 bases, 7 bases remained unmatched. The CDR3, as DNA: TGCAGTGCTTTCCTAGCGGGAGGTCCCGATACGCAGTATTTT. This encodes CSAFLAGGPDTQYF.

This clonotype has a handful of counts. The rearrangement links TRBV12-3 or TRBV12-4 to TRBJ1-1; maybe TRBD1 (5 bases). Trimming shortened V by 7 bases and J by 5 bases, and 17 bases separated the two germline ends. The CDR3 has 14 amino acids. The CDR3 nucleotides are TGTGCCAGCACCCTTCGAGGAGGGGAGACTGAAGCTTTCTTT. Translating gives CASTLRGGETEAFF.

This chain connects TRBV10-3 to TRBJ2-5; D is undetermined. Germline-derived CDR1 and CDR2 are ENHRY and SYGVKD. Between the trimmed V and J ends, which lost 8 bases and 0 bases, there was a span of 7 bases. CDR3 length equals 12 residues. The chain's CDR3 is CAIGTNQETQYF. The DNA of the CDR3 is TGTGCCATCGGAACTAACCAAGAGACCCAGTACTTC.